A single sample is the source of the 9 T cell receptor beta chains below, sequenced in a study of shared clonotypes between healthy human individuals. The protocol was immunoSEQ multiplex PCR, while the TCRdb copy is restricted to in-frame clones and leaves out a portion. Of around 450,000 clones in the sample, more than 75% were seen once. Material for sequencing was PBMCs. The receptors were sampled from a woman in her forties in good health. Some clones in this sample may be carry-over from other donors' samples.

This clone has just a few counts. DNA of the CDR3: TGTGCCAGCAGCGTGGTCGGGGGAGGAGGGGAGACCCAGTACTTC. It codes for CASSVVGGGGETQYF. The rearrangement joins TRBV9 to TRBJ2-5, with D possibly TRBD2 on 6 matching bases. Germline-derived CDR1 and CDR2 are SGDLS and YYNGEE. The CDR3 sequence is 15 residues long. The germline V and J ends were trimmed by 2 bases and 5 bases, with 16 bases remaining between them.

V usage is TRBV11-1 and J usage is TRBJ2-5; D not certain. This CDR3 comprises 13 residues. From germline, CDR1 is SGHAT and CDR2 FQDESV (reference sequence). V lost 5 bases, J lost 5 bases, and 12 bases lay in between. The CDR3 bases are TGTGCCAGCAGCCCCCGGACCGTGGAGACCCAGTACTTC. Its translation is CASSPRTVETQYF.

This clone was seen at least ten times. V usage is TRBV7-2 and J usage is TRBJ2-5; TRBD1 or TRBD2 may be the D gene (5 bases each). The CDR3 covers 13 residues. V lost 10 bases to trimming and J lost 3 bases, with 15 bases between them. CDR1 and CDR2 from the germline V gene are SGHTA and FQGNSA. CDR3 residues: CATSGRQKETQYF. The DNA of the CDR3 is TGTGCCACGTCGGGAAGACAGAAAGAGACCCAGTACTTC.

This clone was observed a handful of times. The chain employs TRBV29-1 and TRBJ1-2, with D unresolved. Trimming left V 7 bases short and J 1 base short, with 10 bases between. CDR3 size: 12 residues. Germline V CDR1 and CDR2: SQVTM, ANQGSEA. In DNA form, the CDR3 reads TGCAGCGCTATAACACTTAACTATGGCTACACCTTC. Its protein product is CSAITLNYGYTF.

This rearrangement joins TRBV29-1 to TRBJ2-5; D is ambiguous. Germline assignment: CDR1 SQVTM and CDR2 ANQGSEA. The CDR3 contains 10 residues. The V gene lost 5 bases and the J gene lost 5 bases, with 6 bases spanning the gap. In DNA form, the CDR3 reads TGCAGCGTTTCCAAGGAGACCCAGTACTTC. Its translation is CSVSKETQYF.

The chain recombines TRBV7-3 with TRBJ2-2, with 7 bases aligning to TRBD2. The CDR3 loop spans 15 amino acids. V trimming: 5 bases; J trimming: 5 bases; junction bases outside the gene matches: 8. CDR1 and CDR2 (germline): SGHTA, FQGTGA. The CDR3 protein is CASSPFRGGTGELFF. The CDR3 coding sequence is TGTGCCAGCAGCCCCTTTAGGGGAGGGACCGGGGAGCTGTTTTTT. The variable domain in full, with the rest retrieved from reference TRBV7-3 and TRBJ2-2, is GAGVSQTPSNKVTEKGKYVELRCDPISGHTALYWYRQSLGQGPEFLIYFQGTGAADDSGLPNDRFFAVRPEGSVSTLKIQRTERGDSAVYLCASSPFRGGTGELFFGEGSRLTVL.

The gene calls are TRBV19 and TRBJ1-2; D remains unclear. The CDR3 is 12 amino acids. CDR1 and CDR2 (germline): LNHDA, SQIVND (reference sequence). V was trimmed by 5 bases and J by 5 bases, leaving 9 bases between them. This CDR3 is CASSSGFYGYTF. The CDR3 region has the DNA TGTGCCAGTAGTTCCGGGTTTTATGGCTACACCTTC.

A word on this clone: A much larger clone lies one base from this, so it may be a read error. V is TRBV14 and J is TRBJ2-1; D unclear. Germline CDR1 and CDR2: SGHDN and FVKESK. Trimming took 5 bases from V and 2 from J, leaving 1 base between them. CDR3 length: 11 residues. CDR3 in DNA: TGTGCCAGCAGCACCTACAATGAGCAGTTCTTC. Amino acids: CASSTYNEQFF.

The chain carries TRBV10-3 and TRBJ1-2; D gene unclear. The CDR3 extends over 13 amino acids. In germline, CDR1 is ENHRY, CDR2 SYGVKD. Trimming removed 7 bases from V and 4 bases from J, with 13 bases in between. As DNA, the CDR3 is TGTGCCATCAAGGAAGAGGCTTTCTATGGCTACACCTTC. It yields the protein CAIKEEAFYGYTF.